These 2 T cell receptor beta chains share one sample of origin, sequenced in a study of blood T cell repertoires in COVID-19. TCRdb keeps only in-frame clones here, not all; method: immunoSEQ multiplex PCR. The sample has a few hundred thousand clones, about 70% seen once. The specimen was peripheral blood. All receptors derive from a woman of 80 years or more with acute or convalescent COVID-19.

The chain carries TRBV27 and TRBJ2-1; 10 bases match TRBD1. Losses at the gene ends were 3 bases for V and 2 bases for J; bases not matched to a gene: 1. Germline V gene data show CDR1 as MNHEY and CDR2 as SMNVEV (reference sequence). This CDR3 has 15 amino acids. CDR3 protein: CASSLDRGTYNEQFF. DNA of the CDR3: TGTGCCAGCAGTTTGGACAGGGGGACCTACAATGAGCAGTTCTTC.

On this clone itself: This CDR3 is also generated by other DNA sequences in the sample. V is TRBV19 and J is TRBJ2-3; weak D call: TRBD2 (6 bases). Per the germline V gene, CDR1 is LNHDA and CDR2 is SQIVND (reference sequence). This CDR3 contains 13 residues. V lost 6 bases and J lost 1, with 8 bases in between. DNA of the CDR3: TGTGCCAGTAGGGGGGGAGGCACAGATACGCAGTATTTT. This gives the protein CASRGGGTDTQYF.